This T cell receptor (beta chain) originates from a study of tumor-infiltrating lymphocytes in primary liver carcinoma (dated 2017 in TCRdb). At the level of the whole study: Between November 2015 and 2016, 4 to 6 patients in China with histopathologically diagnosed primary liver carcinoma had surgical resection. Hepatocellular carcinoma (four) or combined HCC and intrahepatic cholangiocarcinoma (one) was present in the five patients, who were three men and two women aged 30 to 69 years. Tumors of the five patients were stage T1-T3 N0M0 with maximum diameters of roughly 4.2 to 11 cm. Roughly 3.65 to 7.13 million productive TCRbeta reads were obtained per sample, and no significant difference in read depth was found between tissue types. Across five regions of each liver tumor, along with adjacent normal tissue and blood, the study brought together TCRbeta repertoire sequencing, expression microarrays and whole-exome sequencing. A total of roughly 35 specimens from 5 patients, comprising some 25 tumor regions, 5 adjacent noncancerous liver tissues and 5 peripheral blood samples, were covered by TCRbeta repertoire sequencing. Repertoires from technical replicates were highly reproducible, with mean shared-clone rates near 0.89 and correlation coefficients above 0.95. The paper's findings and limits, for the study overall: With just five patients in the study, the authors point out that the findings should be validated in a larger study. Only the TCR beta chain was sequenced, which likely underestimates true repertoire diversity because unpaired alpha chains were not captured. Because the samples were bulk and unsorted, CD4+ and CD8+ T cell repertoires could not be compared. The top 250 clones accounted for a significantly greater share of the repertoire in tumors than in blood (p = 0.039). Pairs of tumor regions showed greater repertoire overlap (mean roughly 35%) than tumor-adjacent pairs (around 17%) or tumor-blood pairs (around 15%), which is consistent with antigen-driven expansion.

This clonotype was seen at least ten times. Its binding antigen is unknown. No clone much larger than this one lies a single base away; base qualities are absent. RNA from unsorted whole blood was extracted with TRIzol reagent, and germline DNA was obtained with the DNeasy Blood & Tissue kit. Patients had chronic HBV infection and were treatment-naive at sampling. Around 4 milliliters of peripheral blood were collected into K2EDTA tubes before surgery. Using a constant-region primer and ProtoScript II reverse transcriptase, TCRbeta-specific cDNA was reverse-transcribed from 450 to 650 ng total RNA. The TCRbeta libraries were prepared through three rounds of nested multiplex PCR following a slightly modified ARM-PCR procedure. Each of the first two PCR rounds ran for roughly 9 cycles and used multiplex TRBV1-TRBV30 forward primers together with a Cbeta reverse primer. Sample barcodes and Illumina adapters were added in a final 25-cycle PCR using Deep VentR polymerase. Before sequencing, amplicons of 200-500 bp were purified from gel using a QIAquick gel extraction kit. An Illumina HiSeq 2500 was used to sequence the TCRbeta amplicons with 250-bp paired-end reads. From the authors' description of their analysis: Trimmomatic v0.33 was used to quality-trim the reads, and FLASH v1.2.11 was used to merge paired reads so that full CDR3 sequences could be recovered. V, D and J germline segments were assigned to the rearranged TCRbeta sequences using MiGEC v1.2.1b. Clonotype statistics, along with Shannon-Wiener diversity indices, were calculated using VDJtools v1.0.0. Except for diversity analysis, only each sample's 250 most abundant clonotypes were used in subsequent analyses to reduce sampling bias. TCRdb reran the public reads through fastp at Q25 and MiXCR, keeping productive beta chains. Rows with one shared CDR3 protein collapse into an entry with the most common genes and DNA. The V and J calls come from TCRdb's annotation, not from the publication. A total of approximately 320,000 distinct CDR3 sequences appear in this sample, 45% to 70% of them only once. The ten most abundant clones make up 17% of the sample.

The CDR3 goes from the cysteine to the phenylalanine over 15 residues. CDR3 DNA is the only sequence kept; it has 45 bases, read in frame from the first base. The CDR1 and CDR2 encoded by the germline V gene are MGHRA and YSYEKL. V lost 1 base and J lost 5 bases; the stretch between them is 11 bases long. The sequenced material came from peripheral blood. The receptor comes from a woman aged 25 to 39 with primary liver carcinoma and hepatitis B virus infection. The chain couples TRBV4-1 to TRBJ2-2; matching of 6 bases hints at TRBD2 as the D gene. The sequenced DNA: TGCGCCAGCAGCCAAGGAGTGAGCGGGACCGGGGAGCTGTTTTTT. The encoded protein is CASSQGVSGTGELFF.